This T cell receptor beta chain was sequenced for a study of blood T cell repertoires in COVID-19. The length of the CDR3 is 13 residues. Trimming took 5 bases from V and 8 from J; bases not matched to a gene: 5. In germline, CDR1 is SNHLY, CDR2 FYNNEI. In the original processing: Estimated nucleated cell counts came from reference gene primer amplification. Here immunoSEQ multiplex PCR was the method, and the copy in TCRdb shows in-frame clones only, minus some. V and J calls and clone size are given by that table; D and trimming were obtained from the DNA. This sample carries fewer than 350,000 clones, just over 90% of them seen once, and the ten largest clones take 2% to 2.5%. Participants, about 18 to 90 years old, spanned some 23 US areas. Participants had their cohort set by participant-reported clinical history.

The receptor's source is a woman aged 40 to 50 with acute COVID-19. The chain recombines TRBV2 with TRBJ1-2; 10 bases line up with TRBD1. Sequencing was done on a sample of PBMCs or T cells enriched from blood (not recorded which). Here the CDR3 DNA reads TGTGCCAGCAGTAGACAGGGGGCAAGCGGCTACACCTTC. It codes for CASSRQGASGYTF.